These 9 T cell receptor beta chains were sequenced from one sample in a study of cytotoxic CD8 clonotypes in ibrutinib-treated CLL (dated by TCRdb to 2020 to 2023). This specimen's time point label, per the study, means: 12 months on ibrutinib. Preparation of the library involved the immunoSEQ multiplex PCR assay. TCRdb retrieved this table from immuneACCESS and kept in-frame rearrangements only. Not all clones are present; in checked studies, unresolved V genes account for under half, and no reason is known for the remainder. The sample table records fewer than 50,000 clones; more than 60% of these occur just once. Roughly 13% of the sample comes from the top ten. This specimen consisted of PBMCs, obtained after 12 months of ibrutinib treatment. The receptors originated from a human donor with chronic lymphocytic leukemia.

This clone showed up just once. The chain joins TRBV5-6 to TRBJ1-4, with 10 bases aligning to TRBD1. The CDR3 contains 18 residues. The germline V gene has CDR1 SGHDT and CDR2 YYEEEE. The J segment lost 5 bases and the V segment lost 2 bases, leaving 12 bases of the junction unmatched. CDR3 DNA sequence: TGTGCCAGCAGCTTAACAACCGGGACAGGGGTATCGAATGAAAAACTGTTTTTT. It translates to CASSLTTGTGVSNEKLFF. Drawing the rest from reference TRBV5-6 and TRBJ1-4, the complete variable domain is DAGVTQSPTHLIKTRGQQVTLRCSPKSGHDTVSWYQQALGQGPQFIFQYYEEEERQRGNFPDRFSGHQFPNYSSELNVNALLLGDSALYLCASSLTTGTGVSNEKLFFGSGTQLSVL.

The CDR3: CATMGTRSYEQYF. The CDR3 DNA is TGTGCCACCATGGGGACTAGGTCTTACGAGCAGTACTTC. The chain employs TRBV10-3 and TRBJ2-7; TRBD2 matches at 8 bases. The V and J ends lost 10 bases and 4 bases, in that order; junction bases with no gene match: 9. The CDR3 sequence is 13 residues long. Germline assignment: CDR1 ENHRY and CDR2 SYGVKD.

The V call is TRBV4-3, the J call TRBJ1-2, with 7 bases identical to TRBD1. V gave up 0 bases and J gave up 4 bases; unmatched junction bases: 5. The CDR3 spans 15 residues. Germline CDR1 reads LGHNA; CDR2 reads YSLEER. For the CDR3, the DNA is TGCGCCAGCAGCCAAGAGTGGGAGGGGGCCTATGGCTACACCTTC. Protein: CASSQEWEGAYGYTF.

The chain joins TRBV28 to TRBJ1-4; 7 nucleotides line up with TRBD1. The germline V gene encodes CDR1 MDHEN and CDR2 SYDVKM. The CDR3 sequence is 13 residues long. Trimming cost V 7 bases and J 7 bases; bases outside gene matches: 6. The CDR3 reads CASIPGDSEKLFF. As DNA, the CDR3 is TGTGCCAGCATTCCCGGGGACAGTGAAAAACTGTTTTTT. Supplemented by reference TRBV28 and TRBJ1-4, the full variable domain reads DVKVTQSSRYLVKRTGEKVFLECVQDMDHENMFWYRQDPGLGLRLIYFSYDVKMKEKGDIPEGYSVSREKKERFSLILESASTNQTSMYLCASIPGDSEKLFFGSGTQLSVL.

CDR3 sequence: CAWTPRAGWNEQFF. As DNA, the CDR3 is TGTGCCTGGACCCCACGAGCGGGGTGGAATGAGCAGTTCTTC. The chain combines TRBV30 with TRBJ2-1, with 7 bases identical to TRBD2. Germline V gives CDR1 GTSNPN, CDR2 SVGIG (reference sequence). The CDR3 length is 14 residues. Trimming cost V 4 bases and J 7 bases; bases outside gene matches: 10.

The gene calls are TRBV7-6 and TRBJ2-1; 8 bases are shared with TRBD2. The CDR3 loop spans 15 amino acids. Germline assignment: CDR1 SGHVS and CDR2 FNYEAQ. Trimming at V came to 5 bases and at J to 8 bases, leaving 11 bases not matched to a gene. Here the CDR3 DNA reads TGTGCCAGCAGCCAAGGCGGGACTAGTTCCCATGAGCAGTTCTTC. Protein sequence: CASSQGGTSSHEQFF.

This clone was observed once. The chain has TRBV9 and TRBJ1-2; D is possibly TRBD1 (5 bases). In germline, CDR1 is SGDLS, CDR2 YYNGEE. The CDR3 is 14 residues long. Trimming pared 3 bases from V and 7 bases from J, leaving 16 bases between. CDR3 protein: CASSAWDGSAGYTF. The DNA for the CDR3 is TGTGCCAGCAGCGCCTGGGACGGAAGCGCTGGCTACACCTTC.

In its sample, this clone ranks as medium-sized. V and J are TRBV6-1 and TRBJ1-1, with unresolved D. This CDR3 comprises 13 residues. Trimming stripped 1 base from V and 5 bases from J, with 8 bases between. Germline V gene data show CDR1 as MNHNS and CDR2 as SASEGT. CDR3: CASSEGPWTEAFF. For the CDR3, the DNA is TGTGCCAGCAGTGAAGGACCGTGGACTGAAGCTTTCTTT.

J is TRBJ2-7 and V is TRBV7-9, with 8 bases that match TRBD2. Unmatched junction bases numbered 2, after V lost 4 bases and J lost 0 bases. CDR1 and CDR2 from the germline V gene are SEHNR and FQNEAQ (reference sequence). The length of the CDR3 is 14 residues. CDR3 coding DNA: TGTGCCAGCAGCTCTAGCGGGTCCTCCTACGAGCAGTACTTC. This encodes CASSSSGSSYEQYF.